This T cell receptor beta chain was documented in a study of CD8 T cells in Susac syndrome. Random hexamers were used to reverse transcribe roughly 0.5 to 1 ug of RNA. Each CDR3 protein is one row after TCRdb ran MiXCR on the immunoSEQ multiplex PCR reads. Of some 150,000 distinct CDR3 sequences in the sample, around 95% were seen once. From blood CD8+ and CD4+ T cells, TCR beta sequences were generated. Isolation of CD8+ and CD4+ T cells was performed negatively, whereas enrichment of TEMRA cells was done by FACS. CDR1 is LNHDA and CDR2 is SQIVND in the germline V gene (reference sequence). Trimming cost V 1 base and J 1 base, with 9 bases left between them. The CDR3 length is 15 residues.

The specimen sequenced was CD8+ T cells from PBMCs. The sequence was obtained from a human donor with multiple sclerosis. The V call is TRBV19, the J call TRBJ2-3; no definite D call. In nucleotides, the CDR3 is TGTGCCAGTAGTATAGGGATGTCGGGCACAGATACGCAGTATTTT. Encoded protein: CASSIGMSGTDTQYF.